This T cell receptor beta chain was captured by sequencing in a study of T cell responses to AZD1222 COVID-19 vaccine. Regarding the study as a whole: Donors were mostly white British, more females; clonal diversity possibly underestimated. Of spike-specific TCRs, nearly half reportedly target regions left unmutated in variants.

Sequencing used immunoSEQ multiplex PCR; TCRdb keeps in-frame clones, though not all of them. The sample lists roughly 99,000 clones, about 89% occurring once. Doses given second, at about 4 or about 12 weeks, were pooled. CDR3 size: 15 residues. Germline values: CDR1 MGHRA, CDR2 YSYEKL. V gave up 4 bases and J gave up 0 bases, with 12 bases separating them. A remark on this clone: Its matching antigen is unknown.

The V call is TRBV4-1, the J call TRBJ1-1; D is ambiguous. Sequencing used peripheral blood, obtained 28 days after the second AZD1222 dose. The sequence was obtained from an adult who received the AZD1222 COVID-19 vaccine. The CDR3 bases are TGCGCCAGCAGCCTTCGCCAGGAAGTGAACACTGAAGCTTTCTTT. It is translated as CASSLRQEVNTEAFF.